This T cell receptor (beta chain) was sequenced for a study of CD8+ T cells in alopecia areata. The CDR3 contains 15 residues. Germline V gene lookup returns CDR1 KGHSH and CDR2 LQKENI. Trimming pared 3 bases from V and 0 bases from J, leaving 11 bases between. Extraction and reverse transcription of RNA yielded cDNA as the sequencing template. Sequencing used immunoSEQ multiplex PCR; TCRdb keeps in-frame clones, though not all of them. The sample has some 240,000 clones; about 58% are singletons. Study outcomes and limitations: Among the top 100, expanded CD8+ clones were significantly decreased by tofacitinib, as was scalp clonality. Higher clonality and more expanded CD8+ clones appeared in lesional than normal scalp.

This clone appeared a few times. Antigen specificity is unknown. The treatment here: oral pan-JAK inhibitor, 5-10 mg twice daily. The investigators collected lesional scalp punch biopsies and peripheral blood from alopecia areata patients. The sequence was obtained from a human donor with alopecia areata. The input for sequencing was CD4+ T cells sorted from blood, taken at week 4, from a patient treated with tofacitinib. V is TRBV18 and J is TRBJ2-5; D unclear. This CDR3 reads CASSPSTLNQETQYF. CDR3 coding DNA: TGTGCCAGCTCACCCAGCACACTAAACCAAGAGACCCAGTACTTC.